These T cell receptor beta chains were read from a single sample in a study of OX40 agonist ivuxolimab in advanced cancers. The data were produced by immunoSEQ multiplex PCR, yet TCRdb's version contains in-frame clones alone and is incomplete. In the table there are tens of thousands of clones, approximately 89% of which are singletons. The material was CD4+ or CD8+ T cells sorted from blood, obtained in a trial of the OX40 agonist ivuxolimab. All receptors derive from an adult with an advanced solid tumor such as melanoma, head and neck, liver or kidney cancer. CDR3s include the opening cysteine and the closing phenylalanine or tryptophan. Each record gives: V gene, J gene, clone size, D gene, CDR3 protein, CDR3 DNA. D genes are given only for firm matches. Where a row states a size, it is once, few, many or the class of an expanded clone; other rows omit it.

>TRBV4-2|TRBJ2-5|.|TRBD1
CASSQAQGAWETQYF
TGTGCCAGCAGCCAAGCCCAGGGGGCTTGGGAGACCCAGTACTTC
>TRBV4-1|TRBJ1-1|few|.
CASSPGGIPNTEAFF
TGCGCCAGCAGCCCAGGAGGGATACCGAACACTGAAGCTTTCTTT
>TRBV30|TRBJ1-2|few|.
CAWSVRPYLFTF
TGTGCCTGGAGTGTAAGGCCGTATCTCTTCACCTTC
>TRBV7-3|TRBJ1-1|.|.
CASSSTVNTEAFF
TGTGCCAGCAGCTCGACTGTGAACACTGAAGCTTTCTTT
>TRBV30|TRBJ1-2|few|.
CAWSDSGNYGYTF
TGTGCCTGGAGTGATTCAGGAAATTATGGCTACACCTTC
>TRBV7-2|TRBJ1-2|.|.
CASSESQGNYGYTF
TGTGCCAGCAGCGAATCACAGGGTAACTATGGCTACACCTTC
>TRBV5-1|TRBJ2-7|.|TRBD2
CASSLNSGSRYEQYF
TGCGCCAGCAGCCTTAATAGCGGGAGCAGGTACGAGCAGTACTTC
>TRBV27|TRBJ2-3|.|.
CASRLVGMDTDTQYF
TGTGCCAGCAGGCTAGTGGGAATGGACACAGATACGCAGTATTTT
>TRBV18|TRBJ2-7|.|TRBD1
CASSPGRTGVGEQYF
TGTGCCAGCTCACCCGGAAGGACAGGCGTGGGGGAGCAGTACTTC
>TRBV4-2|TRBJ2-2|.|.
CASSHTSTGELFF
TGTGCCAGCAGCCATACTAGCACCGGGGAGCTGTTTTTT
>TRBV6-5|TRBJ2-3|.|.
CASSLGRGPTEWTQYF
TGTGCCAGCAGTTTGGGGCGGGGGCCCACCGAGTGGACGCAGTATTTT
>TRBV30|TRBJ1-5|.|.
CAWSLTNNQPQHF
TGTGCCTGGAGTTTAACTAACAATCAGCCCCAGCATTTT
>TRBV11-2|TRBJ1-1|.|.
CASSLERTEAFF
TGTGCCAGCAGCTTAGAACGAACTGAAGCTTTCTTT
>TRBV6-5|TRBJ2-7|.|.
CASSYRPGSFYEQYF
TGTGCCAGCAGTTACCGGCCAGGGAGTTTCTACGAGCAGTACTTC
>TRBV7-9|TRBJ2-3|.|.
CASSLGRTGASGETQYF
TGTGCCAGCAGCTTAGGGAGGACAGGGGCTAGCGGGGAAACGCAGTATTTT
>TRBV29-1|TRBJ1-6|.|.
CSVGGQRDNSPLHF
TGCAGCGTCGGCGGACAGCGGGATAATTCACCCCTCCACTTT
>TRBV7-3|TRBJ1-1|.|.
CASRPSQGARNTEAFF
TGTGCCAGCAGGCCCTCTCAGGGCGCGAGGAACACTGAAGCTTTCTTT
>TRBV30|TRBJ1-1|.|.
CAWDRKSTEAFF
TGTGCCTGGGACCGAAAGAGCACTGAAGCTTTCTTT
>TRBV6-5|TRBJ2-3|.|TRBD1
CASSPEGATDTQYF
TGTGCCAGCAGTCCCGAGGGGGCAACAGATACGCAGTATTTT
>TRBV4-1|TRBJ2-1|.|.
CASSPGGRGGGREQFF
TGCGCCAGCAGCCCTGGAGGGCGAGGGGGGGGGCGTGAGCAGTTCTTC
>TRBV19|TRBJ2-7|.|.
CASSRDTTYEQYF
TGTGCCAGTAGTCGGGACACTACCTACGAGCAGTACTTC
>TRBV28|TRBJ2-7|.|.
CASKDPSGVISHEQYF
TGTGCCAGCAAAGACCCCTCCGGGGTAATTTCCCACGAGCAGTACTTC
>TRBV7-6|TRBJ2-4|.|.
CASSLRGEAKNIQYF
TGTGCCAGCAGCTTAAGGGGGGAGGCCAAAAACATTCAGTACTTC
>TRBV5-1|TRBJ1-6|.|TRBD1
CASSSRQGTNSPLHF
TGCGCCAGCAGCTCAAGACAGGGAACTAATTCACCCCTCCACTTT
>TRBV7-2|TRBJ2-1|.|.
CASSLAIRGASFYYNEQFF
TGTGCCAGCAGCTTAGCGATACGGGGCGCTTCCTTTTACTACAATGAGCAGTTCTTC
>TRBV9|TRBJ2-3|.|.
CASSAGTPRRDTQYF
TGTGCCAGCAGCGCCGGGACTCCTCGGAGGGACACGCAGTATTTT
>TRBV6-1|TRBJ2-3|.|.
CASSEQGGGTDTQYF
TGTGCCAGCAGTGAACAGGGGGGGGGCACAGATACGCAGTATTTT
>TRBV19|TRBJ1-1|.|.
CASSERGLSTRAFF
TGTGCCAGTTCTGAGAGAGGACTGAGTACGAGAGCTTTCTTT
>TRBV7-2|TRBJ2-2|.|TRBD1
CASSPWTGRLGANTGELFF
TGTGCCAGCAGCCCCTGGACAGGCCGCCTAGGCGCGAACACCGGGGAGCTGTTTTTT
>TRBV12-5|TRBJ1-1|.|TRBD1
CASGYGTGGQAFF
TGTGCTAGTGGTTACGGGACAGGGGGCCAAGCTTTCTTT
>TRBV4-1|TRBJ2-3|.|TRBD2
CASSQDGTSASTDTQYF
TGCGCCAGCAGCCAAGACGGAACTAGCGCAAGCACAGATACGCAGTATTTT
>TRBV7-3|TRBJ2-2|once|.
CASSLSGGELFF
TGTGCCAGCAGCTTAAGTGGCGGGGAGCTGTTTTTT
>TRBV9|TRBJ2-5|.|TRBD2
CASSTRTSGGQETQYF
TGTGCCAGCAGCACCCGGACTAGCGGGGGACAAGAGACCCAGTACTTC
>TRBV11-3|TRBJ2-2|.|.
CASSPAPGANTGELFF
TGTGCCAGCAGCCCAGCCCCCGGCGCGAACACCGGGGAGCTGTTTTTT
>TRBV4-1|TRBJ2-1|.|TRBD1
CASSQATGTVYNEQFF
TGCGCCAGCAGCCAAGCCACTGGGACAGTTTACAATGAGCAGTTCTTC
>TRBV6-5|TRBJ1-1|.|.
CASTGTRNTEAFF
TGTGCCAGCACCGGTACCCGGAACACTGAAGCTTTCTTT
>TRBV5-1|TRBJ1-1|few|.
CASSRQVGLNTEAFF
TGCGCCAGCAGCCGACAGGTTGGCCTGAACACTGAAGCTTTCTTT
>TRBV9|TRBJ2-7|.|.
CASSPPSSYEQYF
TGTGCCAGCAGCCCACCGAGCTCCTACGAGCAGTACTTC
>TRBV7-3|TRBJ2-7|.|.
CASSLTVLAQPYEQYF
TGTGCCAGCAGCTTAACGGTTCTAGCGCAGCCCTACGAGCAGTACTTC
>TRBV6-5|TRBJ2-1|once|TRBD1
CASSWTGGINNEQFF
TGTGCCAGCAGTTGGACAGGGGGCATCAACAATGAGCAGTTCTTC
>TRBV28|TRBJ2-7|.|.
CASSFDLVRLDYEQYF
TGTGCCAGCAGTTTCGATCTCGTGAGGTTGGACTACGAGCAGTACTTC
>TRBV5-1|TRBJ2-1|.|.
CASSKYGSYNEQFF
TGCGCCAGCAGCAAATACGGGAGCTACAATGAGCAGTTCTTC
>TRBV7-3|TRBJ1-2|.|TRBD1
CASSLRGGQGAYGYTF
TGTGCCAGCAGCCTAAGGGGAGGACAGGGGGCCTATGGCTACACCTTC
>TRBV11-2|TRBJ1-4|.|.
CASSPDGKGREKLFF
TGTGCCAGCAGCCCGGATGGTAAAGGTCGGGAAAAACTGTTTTTT
>TRBV28|TRBJ1-1|.|.
CASSLRGLNTEAFF
TGTGCCAGCAGTTTAAGGGGATTGAACACTGAAGCTTTCTTT
>TRBV15|TRBJ2-3|.|.
CATSLDLASTDTQYF
TGTGCCACCAGCCTGGATCTAGCGAGCACAGATACGCAGTATTTT
>TRBV7-3|TRBJ1-4|once|.
CASSLRHNEKLFF
TGTGCCAGCAGCTTAAGGCATAATGAAAAACTGTTTTTT
>TRBV5-4|TRBJ1-1|.|.
CASSQGSGDTEAFF
TGTGCCAGCAGCCAGGGCAGTGGGGACACTGAAGCTTTCTTT
>TRBV18|TRBJ1-1|once|.
CASSANRVQLNTEAFF
TGTGCCAGCTCCGCGAACCGGGTCCAACTCAACACTGAAGCTTTCTTT
>TRBV5-1|TRBJ2-7|.|.
CASSFGGATYEQYF
TGCGCCAGCAGCTTTGGGGGAGCCACCTACGAGCAGTACTTC
>TRBV19|TRBJ1-2|.|TRBD1
CASRERDREVGYTF
TGTGCCAGTAGGGAAAGGGACAGGGAAGTCGGCTACACCTTC
>TRBV6-5|TRBJ1-4|.|.
CASRSGGVAFEKLFF
TGTGCCAGCAGGTCGGGGGGGGTGGCTTTTGAAAAACTGTTTTTT
>TRBV10-3|TRBJ1-4|.|.
CAISEDSGYTNEKLFF
TGTGCCATCAGTGAAGATTCGGGTTACACTAATGAAAAACTGTTTTTT
>TRBV9|TRBJ2-5|.|.
CASSSRGGETQYF
TGTGCCAGCAGTTCTAGGGGCGGGGAGACCCAGTACTTC
>TRBV6-4|TRBJ1-2|once|.
CASSDGRRSYGYTF
TGTGCCAGCAGTGACGGGCGGAGGAGTTATGGCTACACCTTC